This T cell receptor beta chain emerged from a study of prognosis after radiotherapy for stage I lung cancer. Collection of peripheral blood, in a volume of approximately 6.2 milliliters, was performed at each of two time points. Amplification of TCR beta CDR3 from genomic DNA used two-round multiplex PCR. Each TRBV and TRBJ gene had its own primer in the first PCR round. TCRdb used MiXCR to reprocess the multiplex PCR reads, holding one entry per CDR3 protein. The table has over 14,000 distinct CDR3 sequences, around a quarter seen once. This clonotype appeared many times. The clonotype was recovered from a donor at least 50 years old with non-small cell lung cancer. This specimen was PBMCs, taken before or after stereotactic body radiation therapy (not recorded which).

CDR3 residues: CASSRELRETQYF. The CDR3 DNA is TGTGCCAGCAGTAGGGAACTTAGAGAGACCCAGTACTTC. The V gene is TRBV6-4, the J gene TRBJ2-5; D remains ambiguous. The CDR3 consists of 13 residues. V was shortened by 5 bases and J by 4 bases, with 11 bases between the two germline ends. CDR1 MRHNA and CDR2 SNTAGT come from the germline V gene.